This T cell receptor (beta chain) comes out of a study of blood T cell repertoires in COVID-19. Study-level information: Some COVID-19 samples were acute and others convalescent; all came from the United States, Italy and Spain. From T cells, B-cell-depleted T cells, or PBMCs came the material, which was cDNA or gDNA.

The age range of participants was about 18 to 100 years, with residence in fewer than 25 US areas. Trimming cost V 0 bases and J 2 bases, with 6 bases left between them. The CDR3 totals 14 residues. CDR1 KGHDR and CDR2 SFDVKD come from the germline V gene. In the authors' methods: Reference gene primer amplification yielded estimated nucleated cell counts. The repertoire was sequenced with immunoSEQ multiplex PCR; TCRdb's copy has only in-frame clones and lacks some. The DNA gave D and trimming, while V, J and clone size come from that table. Of hundreds of thousands of clones listed, 70% to 90% are singletons.

This sequence originates from a middle-aged woman who had recovered from COVID-19. The chain employs TRBV24-1 and TRBJ1-2; D uncertain. Material: PBMCs or T cells enriched from blood (not recorded which). The CDR3, as DNA: TGTGCCACCAGTGATTTGTCACTAAACTATGGCTACACCTTC. Translation: CATSDLSLNYGYTF.